This T cell receptor beta chain was identified in a study of blood T cell repertoires in COVID-19. About the study: The United States, Italy and Spain were the sources of the acute and convalescent COVID-19 samples.

Assay: immunoSEQ multiplex PCR; the TCRdb copy retains only in-frame clones and omits some. Among 150,000 to 200,000 clones, about 81% were seen once, and the ten largest hold roughly 19%. Trimming removed 3 bases from V and 4 bases from J, with 16 bases in between. The CDR3 totals 15 residues. CDR1 and CDR2 from the germline V gene are SGHDT and YYEEEE. This clone was seen only once. The chain employs TRBV5-6 and TRBJ1-2; no reliable D call. The material sequenced was peripheral blood. The receptor was derived from a woman of 80 years or more with acute or convalescent COVID-19. Here the CDR3 reads CASSSPGLNPYGYTF. The CDR3 nucleotides are TGTGCCAGCAGCTCTCCGGGTCTTAACCCCTATGGCTACACCTTC.